The clone carrying this TCR beta chain has just a few counts. The antigen remains unidentified. This specimen comes from a study of T cells after yellow fever vaccination. Whole-study results and caveats: Compared with primary, the secondary response was weaker and peaked at day 5, not 15. Reappearance after the booster was observed for most primary-vaccination clones (about 95% CD4, just over 85% CD8).

5'RACE template switching produced TCR cDNA carrying a universal primer site and UMIs. MiXCR, applied by TCRdb to the 5' RACE reads, yields one record per CDR3 protein. The table includes a few hundred thousand distinct CDR3 sequences, roughly 3.5% detected once. The sample was PBMCs, taken 15 days after the yellow fever booster vaccination. This sequence was found in a man younger than 35 who received the YFV17D yellow fever vaccine.

DNA of the CDR3: TGCAGCGCGCCTTGGGGGGTTGAAGCTTTCTTT. Protein product: CSAPWGVEAFF. The chain uses TRBV20-1 and TRBJ1-1, with D perhaps TRBD1 (5 bases). Germline V lookup: CDR1 DFQATT, CDR2 SNEGSKA (reference sequence). CDR3 size: 11 residues.